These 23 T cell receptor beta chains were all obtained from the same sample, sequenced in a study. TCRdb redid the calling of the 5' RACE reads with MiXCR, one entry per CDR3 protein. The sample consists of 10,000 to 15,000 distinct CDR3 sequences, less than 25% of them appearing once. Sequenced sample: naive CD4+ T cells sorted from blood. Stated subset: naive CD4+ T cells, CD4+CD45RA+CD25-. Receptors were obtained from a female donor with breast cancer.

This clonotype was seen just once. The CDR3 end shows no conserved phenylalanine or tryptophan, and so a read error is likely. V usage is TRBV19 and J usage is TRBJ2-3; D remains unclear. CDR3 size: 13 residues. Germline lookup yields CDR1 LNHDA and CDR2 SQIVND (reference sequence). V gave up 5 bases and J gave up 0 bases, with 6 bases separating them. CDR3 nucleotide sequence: TGTGCCAGTAGTGTCCAAAGCACAGATACGCAGTATCTT. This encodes CASSVQSTDTQYL.

CDR3 region: CASSLGLTTEQYF. CDR3 nucleotides: TGTGCCAGCAGCTTGGGCCTGACGACCGAGCAGTACTTC. The chain links TRBV11-2 to TRBJ2-7; D uncertain. Per the germline V gene, CDR1 is SGHAT and CDR2 is FQNNGV. Trimming took 3 bases from V and 6 from J, leaving 12 bases between them. The CDR3 is made up of 13 amino acids.

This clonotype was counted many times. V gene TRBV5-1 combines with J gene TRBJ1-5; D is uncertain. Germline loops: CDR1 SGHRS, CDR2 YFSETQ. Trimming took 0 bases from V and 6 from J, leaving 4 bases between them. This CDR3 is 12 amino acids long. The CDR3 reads CASSLEFQPQHF. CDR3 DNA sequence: TGCGCCAGCAGCTTGGAGTTTCAGCCCCAGCATTTT. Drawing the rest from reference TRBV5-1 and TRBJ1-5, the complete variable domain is KAGVTQTPRYLIKTRGQQVTLSCSPISGHRSVSWYQQTPGQGLQFLFEYFSETQRNKGNFPGRFSGRQFSNSRSEMNVSTLELGDSALYLCASSLEFQPQHFGDGTRLSIL.

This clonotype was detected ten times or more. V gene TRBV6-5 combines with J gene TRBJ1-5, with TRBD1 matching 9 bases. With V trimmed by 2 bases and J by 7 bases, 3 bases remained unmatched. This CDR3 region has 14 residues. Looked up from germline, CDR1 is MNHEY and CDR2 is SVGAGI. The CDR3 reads CASSYGQGRQPQHF. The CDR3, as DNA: TGTGCCAGCAGTTACGGACAGGGGCGGCAGCCCCAGCATTTT.

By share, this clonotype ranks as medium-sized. The chain's CDR3 is CASSYKNIQYF. CDR3 coding DNA: TGTGCCAGCAGTTACAAAAACATTCAGTACTTC. This rearrangement joins TRBV6-5 to TRBJ2-4; D ambiguous. V lost 2 bases and J 4 bases, leaving 0 bases between the germline ends. Germline CDR1 is MNHEY and CDR2 is SVGAGI. The CDR3 spans 11 residues.

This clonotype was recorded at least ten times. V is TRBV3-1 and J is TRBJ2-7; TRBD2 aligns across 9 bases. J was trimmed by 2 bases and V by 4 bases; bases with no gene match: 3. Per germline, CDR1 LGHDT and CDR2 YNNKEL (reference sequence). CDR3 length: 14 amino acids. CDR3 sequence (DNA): TGTGCCAGCAGCCGGAGACTAGCGGCCTACGAGCAGTACTTC. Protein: CASSRRLAAYEQYF.

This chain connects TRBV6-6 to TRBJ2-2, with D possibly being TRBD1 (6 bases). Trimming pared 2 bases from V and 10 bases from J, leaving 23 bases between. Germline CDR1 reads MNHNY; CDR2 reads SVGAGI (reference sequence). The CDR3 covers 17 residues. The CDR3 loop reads CASSYPNRAGGTKELFF. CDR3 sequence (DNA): TGTGCCAGCAGTTACCCGAACAGGGCCGGCGGTACCAAGGAGCTGTTTTTT.

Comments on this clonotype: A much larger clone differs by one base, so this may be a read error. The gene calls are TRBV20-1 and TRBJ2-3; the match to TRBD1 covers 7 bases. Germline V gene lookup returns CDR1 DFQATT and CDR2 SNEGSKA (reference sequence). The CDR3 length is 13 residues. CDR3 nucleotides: TGCAGTGGTGACAGGGACGAGGCAGATACGCGGTATTTT. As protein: CSGDRDEADTRYF.

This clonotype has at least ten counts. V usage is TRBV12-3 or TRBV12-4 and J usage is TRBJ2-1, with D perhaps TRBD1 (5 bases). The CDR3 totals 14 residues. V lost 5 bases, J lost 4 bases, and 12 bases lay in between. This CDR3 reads CASSLRTPYNEQFF. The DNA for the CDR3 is TGTGCCAGCAGTCTAAGGACACCGTACAATGAGCAGTTCTTC.

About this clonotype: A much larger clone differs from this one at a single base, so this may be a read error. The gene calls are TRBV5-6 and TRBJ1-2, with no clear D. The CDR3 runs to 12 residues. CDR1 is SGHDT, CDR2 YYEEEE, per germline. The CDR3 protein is CAGSLTTRGYTF. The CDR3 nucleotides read TGTGCCGGCAGCTTAACTACGCGGGGCTACACCTTC. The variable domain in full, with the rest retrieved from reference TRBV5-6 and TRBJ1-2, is DAGVTQSPTHLIKTRGQQVTLRCSPKSGHDTVSWYQQALGQGPQFIFQYYEEEERQRGNFPDRFSGHQFPNYSSELNVNALLLGDSALYLCAGSLTTRGYTFGSGTRLTVV.

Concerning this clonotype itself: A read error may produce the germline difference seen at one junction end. The CDR3 is CASSPRLARYVQYF. The CDR3 coding sequence is TGTGCCAGCAGTCCCCGACTAGCGCGTTACGTGCAGTACTTC. This rearrangement joins TRBV12-3 or TRBV12-4 to TRBJ2-7; 8 bases are a match to TRBD2. This CDR3 is built from 14 residues.

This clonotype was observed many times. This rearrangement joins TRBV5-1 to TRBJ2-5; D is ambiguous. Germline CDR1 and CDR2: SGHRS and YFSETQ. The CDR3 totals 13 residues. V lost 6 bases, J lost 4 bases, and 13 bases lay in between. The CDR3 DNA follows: TGCGCCAGCACTTCCTTGGGCTCAGAGACCCAGTACTTC. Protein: CASTSLGSETQYF.

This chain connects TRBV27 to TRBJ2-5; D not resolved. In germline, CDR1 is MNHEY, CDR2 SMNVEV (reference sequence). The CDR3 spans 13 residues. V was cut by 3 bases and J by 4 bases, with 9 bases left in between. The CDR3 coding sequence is TGTGCCAGCAGTTTTAACCTCGGAGAGACCCAGTACTTC. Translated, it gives CASSFNLGETQYF.

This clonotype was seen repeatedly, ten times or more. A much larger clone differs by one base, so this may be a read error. The DNA for the CDR3 is TGTGCCAGCAGCTTAGACGGACTTGGGACCCAGTACTTC. Amino acid sequence: CASSLDGLGTQYF. The chain is built from TRBV7-9 and TRBJ2-5; a possible D gene is TRBD2 (5 bases). The CDR3 is 13 residues long. Germline CDR1 and CDR2: SEHNR and FQNEAQ (reference sequence). Trimming stripped 1 base from V and 7 bases from J, with 10 bases between.

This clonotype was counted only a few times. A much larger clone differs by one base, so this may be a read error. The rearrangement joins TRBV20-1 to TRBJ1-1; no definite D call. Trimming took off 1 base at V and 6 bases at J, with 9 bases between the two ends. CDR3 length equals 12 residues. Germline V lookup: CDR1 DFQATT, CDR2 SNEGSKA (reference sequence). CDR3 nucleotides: TGCAGTGCTAGAGGGAGAGAGGCTGAAGCTTTCTTT. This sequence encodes CSARGREAEAFF.

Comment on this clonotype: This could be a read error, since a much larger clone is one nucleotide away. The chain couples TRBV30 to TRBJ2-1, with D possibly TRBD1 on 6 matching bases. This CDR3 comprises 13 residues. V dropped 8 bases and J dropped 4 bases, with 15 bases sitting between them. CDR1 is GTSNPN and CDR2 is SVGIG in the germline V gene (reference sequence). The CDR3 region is CARARDTYNEQFF. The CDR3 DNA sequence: TGTGCCCGGGCCCGGGACACATACAATGAGCAGTTCTTC. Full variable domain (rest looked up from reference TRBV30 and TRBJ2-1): SQTIHQWPATLVQPVGSPLSLECTVEGTSNPNLYWYRQAAGRGLQLLFYSVGIGQISSEVPQNLSASRPQDRQFILSSKKLLLSDSGFYLCARARDTYNEQFFGPGTRLTVL.

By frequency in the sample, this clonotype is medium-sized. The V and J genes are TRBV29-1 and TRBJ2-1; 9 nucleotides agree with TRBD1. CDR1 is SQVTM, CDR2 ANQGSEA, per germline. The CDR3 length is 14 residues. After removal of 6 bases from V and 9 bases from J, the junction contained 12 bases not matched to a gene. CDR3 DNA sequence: TGCAGCGTCGCCTACGACAGGGGGTTCAGTGAGCAGTTCTTC. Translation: CSVAYDRGFSEQFF.

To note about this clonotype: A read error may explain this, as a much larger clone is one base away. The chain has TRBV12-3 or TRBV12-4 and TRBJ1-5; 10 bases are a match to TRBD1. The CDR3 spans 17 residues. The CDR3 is CAGSLGDRGPRGQPQHF. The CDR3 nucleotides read TGTGCCGGCAGTTTAGGGGACAGGGGCCCTCGGGGGCAGCCCCAGCATTTT.

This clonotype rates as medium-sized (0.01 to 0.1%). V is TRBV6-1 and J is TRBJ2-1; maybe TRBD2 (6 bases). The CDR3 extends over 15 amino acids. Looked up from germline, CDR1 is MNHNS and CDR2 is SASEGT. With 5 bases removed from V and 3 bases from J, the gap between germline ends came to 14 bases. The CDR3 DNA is TGTGCCAGCAGTAGGGTCTTCGGGAGCTACAATGAGCAGTTCTTC. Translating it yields CASSRVFGSYNEQFF.

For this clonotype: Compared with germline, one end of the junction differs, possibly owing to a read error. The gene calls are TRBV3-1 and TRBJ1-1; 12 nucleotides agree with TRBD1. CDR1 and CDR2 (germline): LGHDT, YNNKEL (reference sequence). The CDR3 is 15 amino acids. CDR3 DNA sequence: TGTGTCAGCAGCCCCGGGACAGGGGGCTACACTGAAGCTTTCTTT. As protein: CVSSPGTGGYTEAFF.

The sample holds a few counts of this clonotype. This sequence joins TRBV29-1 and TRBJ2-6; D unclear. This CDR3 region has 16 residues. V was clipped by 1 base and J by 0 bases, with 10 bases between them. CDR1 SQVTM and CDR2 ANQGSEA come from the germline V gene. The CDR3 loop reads CSVEARAFSGANVLTF. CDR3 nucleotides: TGCAGCGTTGAAGCAAGGGCTTTCTCTGGGGCCAACGTCCTGACTTTC.

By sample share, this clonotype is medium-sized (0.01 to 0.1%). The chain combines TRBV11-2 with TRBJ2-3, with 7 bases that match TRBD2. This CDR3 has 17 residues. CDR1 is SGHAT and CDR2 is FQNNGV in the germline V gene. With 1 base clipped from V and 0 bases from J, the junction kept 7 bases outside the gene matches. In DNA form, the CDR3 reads TGTGCCAGCAGCTTAGCGGGACTAAGCGGAAGCACAGATACGCAGTATTTT. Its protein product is CASSLAGLSGSTDTQYF.

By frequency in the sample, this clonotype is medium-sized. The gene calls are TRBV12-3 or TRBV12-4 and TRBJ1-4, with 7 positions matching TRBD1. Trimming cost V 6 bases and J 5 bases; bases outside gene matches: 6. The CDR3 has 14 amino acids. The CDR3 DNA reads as TGTGCCAGCAGAACCGGGACAGCGAATGAAAAACTGTTTTTT. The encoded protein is CASRTGTANEKLFF.